Listed here is a single T cell receptor (beta chain). The CDR3 consists of 15 residues. From germline, CDR1 is SGHRS and CDR2 YFSETQ. The V and J ends lost 4 bases and 1 base, in that order; junction bases with no gene match: 6. The data are from a study of blood T cell repertoires in COVID-19. Study-wide context: Samples of COVID-19 (acute and convalescent) were obtained from the United States, Italy and Spain.

Enrollees, roughly 18 to 89 years old, lived in about two dozen US areas. Recovered status in Cohort 3 required two negative PCRs, clearance, or symptom resolution. In the original processing: Estimation of nucleated cell counts relied on the amplification of reference gene primers. The data were produced by immunoSEQ multiplex PCR, yet TCRdb's version contains in-frame clones alone and is incomplete. V and J calls and clone size follow that table, whereas D and trimming were derived from the DNA. The sample includes 150,000 to 250,000 clones, roughly four fifths seen only once; the top ten take less than 8.5%.

V usage is TRBV5-1 and J usage is TRBJ2-3; 7 bases line up with TRBD1. The clonotype originates from a man aged 35 to 55 who had recovered from COVID-19. The source material was PBMCs or T cells enriched from blood (not recorded which). The DNA of the CDR3 is TGCGCCAGCAGCAAGGACAGGAAAGGCACAGATACGCAGTATTTT. Protein product: CASSKDRKGTDTQYF.